These 15 T cell receptor beta chains came from one sample sequenced in a study of T cell changes during pregnancy in multiple sclerosis. The assay was immunoSEQ multiplex PCR, and TCRdb's table has in-frame clones only and misses some. The sample has about 49,000 clones, roughly 94% seen once. Sample: CD8+ T cells from peripheral blood mononuclear cells, taken before pregnancy. All receptors come from a female donor with multiple sclerosis, enrolled in a pregnancy study.

V usage is TRBV2 and J usage is TRBJ2-5; TRBD1 matches at 7 bases. The CDR3 length is 15 residues. J lost 5 bases, V lost 3 bases, and 9 bases had no gene match. Germline V CDR1 and CDR2: SNHLY, FYNNEI. CDR3 in DNA: TGTGCCAGCAGTGATGAGAGGGGGCGCTCGGAGACCCAGTACTTC. It codes for CASSDERGRSETQYF.

The chain recombines TRBV5-6 with TRBJ1-3; D is ambiguous. This CDR3 region has 13 residues. The germline V and J ends were trimmed by 1 base and 4 bases, with 6 bases remaining between them. Germline V gives CDR1 SGHDT, CDR2 YYEEEE. In nucleotides, the CDR3 is TGTGCCAGCAGCTTGAAGCCGGGAAACACCATATATTTT. Translating it yields CASSLKPGNTIYF.

The chain combines TRBV7-9 with TRBJ2-7; the D gene is possibly TRBD2 (5 bases). Trimming stripped 0 bases from V and 3 bases from J, with 6 bases between. The CDR3 has 13 amino acids. Germline CDR1 SEHNR, CDR2 FQNEAQ (reference sequence). The CDR3 reads CASSLAGVYEQYF. CDR3 DNA sequence: TGTGCCAGCAGCTTAGCGGGAGTCTACGAGCAGTACTTC.

The J gene is TRBJ2-1, the V gene TRBV5-6; perhaps TRBD1 as D (5 bases). Per germline, CDR1 SGHDT and CDR2 YYEEEE. V was clipped by 0 bases and J by 4 bases, with 8 bases between them. CDR3 length: 14 amino acids. CDR3 sequence reads: CASSLVQGYNEQFF. The CDR3, as DNA: TGTGCCAGCAGCTTGGTCCAGGGATACAATGAGCAGTTCTTC.

This sequence joins TRBV7-8 and TRBJ2-7, with TRBD1 matching 9 bases. This CDR3 has 14 residues. The germline V gene encodes CDR1 SGHVS and CDR2 FQNEAQ. J lost 5 bases, V lost 5 bases, and 7 bases had no gene match. The CDR3 coding sequence is TGTGCCAGCAGCATAACAGGGGGCGCGGACGAGCAGTACTTC. The encoded protein is CASSITGGADEQYF.

The chain uses TRBV9 and TRBJ2-1; 11 bases line up with TRBD2. After removal of 2 bases from V and 3 bases from J, the junction contained 10 bases not matched to a gene. The CDR3 has 18 residues. The V gene's germline CDR1 is SGDLS and CDR2 YYNGEE. The CDR3 is CASSVSPGLAEYYNEQFF. The CDR3 coding sequence is TGTGCCAGCAGCGTTTCCCCGGGACTAGCGGAATACTACAATGAGCAGTTCTTC.

The genes are TRBV18 and TRBJ2-5, with 9 bases aligning to TRBD1. The ends lost 2 bases at V and 3 bases at J; junction bases unmatched: 1. There are 14 residues in the CDR3. From germline, CDR1 is KGHSH and CDR2 LQKENI. For the CDR3, the DNA is TGTGCCAGCTCACCAGGACAGGGGAAAGAGACCCAGTACTTC. Encoded protein: CASSPGQGKETQYF.

The V gene is TRBV7-9, the J gene TRBJ2-2, with 8 bases aligning to TRBD2. The trim removed 5 bases at V and 6 bases at J, leaving 11 bases unmatched. Germline V CDR1 and CDR2: SEHNR, FQNEAQ (reference sequence). The CDR3 is 16 residues long. CDR3 in DNA: TGTGCCAGCAGCATCACAGCGGGAGTGGTTGCCGGGGAGCTGTTTTTT. Its translation is CASSITAGVVAGELFF.

The CDR3 reads CASSDSPSGGRNEQFF. The CDR3 DNA is TGTGCCAGCAGTGACAGCCCTAGCGGAGGGCGAAATGAGCAGTTCTTC. V is TRBV6-4 and J is TRBJ2-1, with 7 bases matching TRBD2. Germline assignment: CDR1 MRHNA and CDR2 SNTAGT. Losses at the gene ends were 2 bases for V and 7 bases for J; bases not matched to a gene: 11. CDR3 size: 16 residues.

The chain uses TRBV5-4 and TRBJ2-7; no firm D call. The CDR3 loop spans 13 amino acids. Looked up from germline, CDR1 is SGHNT and CDR2 is YYREEE (reference sequence). Trimming pared 0 bases from V and 5 bases from J, leaving 9 bases between. CDR3 coding DNA: TGTGCCAGCAGCTTGGATCGGGTAGACGAGCAGTACTTC. Its protein is CASSLDRVDEQYF. The complete variable domain, with remaining parts taken from reference TRBV5-4 and TRBJ2-7, reads ETGVTQSPTHLIKTRGQQVTLRCSSQSGHNTVSWYQQALGQGPQFIFQYYREEENGRGNFPPRFSGLQFPNYSSELNVNALELDDSALYLCASSLDRVDEQYFGPGTRLTVT.

This clone has just one count. J is TRBJ1-1 and V is TRBV5-1; D is unresolved. The length of the CDR3 is 15 residues. V lost 0 bases and J lost 5, with 14 bases in between. Germline CDR1 SGHRS, CDR2 YFSETQ. The DNA for the CDR3 is TGCGCCAGCAGCTTGGGGAGGGTAGTGTATACTGAAGCTTTCTTT. Residues: CASSLGRVVYTEAFF.

The chain has TRBV6-5 and TRBJ2-5, with 14 nucleotides matching TRBD2. The J segment lost 5 bases and the V segment lost 6 bases, leaving 2 bases of the junction unmatched. CDR1 and CDR2 (germline): MNHEY, SVGAGI. The length of the CDR3 is 14 residues. The CDR3 spells CASRGLAGEETQYF. For the CDR3, the DNA is TGTGCCAGCAGGGGACTAGCGGGAGAGGAGACCCAGTACTTC.

The chain carries TRBV7-7 and TRBJ2-7; TRBD2 matches at 9 bases. CDR3 length equals 15 residues. With V trimmed by 1 base and J by 2 bases, 3 bases remained unmatched. CDR1 is SSHAT, CDR2 FNYEAQ, per germline (reference sequence). CDR3 DNA sequence: TGTGCCAGCAGCTTAGAGTCTAGCGGGGCCTACGAGCAGTACTTC. This sequence encodes CASSLESSGAYEQYF.

The V and J genes are TRBV7-9 and TRBJ2-1, with TRBD2 matching over 11 bases. This CDR3 spans 16 amino acids. J gave up 6 bases and V 4 bases, and 8 bases lay outside the gene matches. Germline CDR1 SEHNR, CDR2 FQNEAQ (reference sequence). CDR3 residues: CASSSTTSGGLNEQFF. The CDR3 bases are TGTGCCAGCAGCTCTACAACTAGCGGGGGACTCAATGAGCAGTTCTTC.

The chain is built from TRBV5-6 and TRBJ2-3; possibly TRBD2 for D (5 bases). With 0 bases removed from V and 2 bases from J, the gap between germline ends came to 10 bases. CDR1 is SGHDT, CDR2 YYEEEE, per germline. The CDR3 length is 15 residues. CDR3 DNA: TGTGCCAGCAGCTTGGTTGGGGAGAACACAGATACGCAGTATTTT. It yields the protein CASSLVGENTDTQYF.